This T cell receptor beta chain is drawn from a study of Ad26.COV2.S vaccination and SARS-CoV-2 variants. The V segment lost 3 bases and the J segment 2 bases; nucleotides outside the gene matches: 14. Germline V lookup: CDR1 KGHSH, CDR2 LQKENI. CDR3 length equals 19 residues. Stated treatment: around 19 received Ad26.COV2.S at low or high dose, single or two shots; several received placebo; per-sample allocation not given. It was on day 63 after the first vaccine or placebo injection that samples were taken. Data came from immunoSEQ multiplex PCR; TCRdb stores just in-frame clones and leaves some out. This repertoire shows about 480,000 clones, roughly 87% found once; its top ten account for around 13%.

The chain has TRBV18 and TRBJ2-1; 9 nucleotides align to TRBD2. The receptor comes from a person between 18 and 59 years old who received the Ad26.COV2.S COVID-19 vaccine or a placebo. The material sequenced was peripheral blood, taken in a trial of Ad26.COV2.S vaccine versus placebo. CDR3 sequence reads: CASSPQIIGGTSPYNEQFF. CDR3 sequence (DNA): TGTGCCAGCTCACCGCAGATTATCGGTGGGACTAGCCCCTACAATGAGCAGTTCTTC. Supplemented by reference TRBV18 and TRBJ2-1, the full variable domain reads NAGVMQNPRHLVRRRGQEARLRCSPMKGHSHVYWYRQLPEEGLKFMVYLQKENIIDESGMPKERFSAEFPKEGPSILRIQQVVRGDSAAYFCASSPQIIGGTSPYNEQFFGPGTRLTVL.